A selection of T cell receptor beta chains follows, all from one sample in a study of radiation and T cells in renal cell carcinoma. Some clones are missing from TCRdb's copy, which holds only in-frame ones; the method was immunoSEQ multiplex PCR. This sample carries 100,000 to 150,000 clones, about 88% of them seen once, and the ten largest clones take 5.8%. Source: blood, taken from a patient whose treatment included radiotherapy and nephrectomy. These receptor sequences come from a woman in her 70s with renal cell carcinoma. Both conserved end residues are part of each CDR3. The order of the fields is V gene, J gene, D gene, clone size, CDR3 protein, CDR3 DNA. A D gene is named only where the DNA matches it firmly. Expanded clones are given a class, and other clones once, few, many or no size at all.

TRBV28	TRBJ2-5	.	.	CASSLSAGETQYF	TGTGCCAGCAGTTTATCAGCGGGCGAGACCCAGTACTTC
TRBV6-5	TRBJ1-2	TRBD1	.	CASSRGTGKDYGYTF	TGTGCCAGCAGTCGTGGGACAGGGAAGGACTATGGCTACACCTTC
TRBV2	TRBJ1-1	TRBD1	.	CASRKDRGYSTEAFF	TGTGCCAGCAGGAAGGACAGGGGATATTCGACTGAAGCTTTCTTT
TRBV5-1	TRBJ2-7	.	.	CASSLDSPSSYEQYF	TGCGCCAGCAGCTTGGACAGCCCTAGCTCCTACGAGCAGTACTTC
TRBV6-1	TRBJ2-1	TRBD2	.	CASSESWTSGWNEQFF	TGTGCCAGCAGTGAATCCTGGACTAGCGGGTGGAATGAGCAGTTCTTC
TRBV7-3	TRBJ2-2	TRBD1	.	CASSRTGVGTGELFF	TGTGCCAGCAGCCGGACAGGGGTGGGGACCGGGGAGCTGTTTTTT
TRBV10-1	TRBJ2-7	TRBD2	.	CASSEGTAGENYEQYF	TGCGCCAGCAGTGAGGGGACGGCGGGGGAGAACTACGAGCAGTACTTC
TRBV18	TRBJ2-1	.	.	CASSPLGTVYNEQFF	TGTGCCAGCTCACCACTTGGGACTGTATACAATGAGCAGTTCTTC
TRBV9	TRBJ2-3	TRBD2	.	CASSRRGISTDTQYF	TGTGCCAGCAGCCGGCGGGGGATTAGCACAGATACGCAGTATTTT
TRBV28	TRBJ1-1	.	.	CASGKGYEAFF	TGTGCCAGTGGGAAAGGTTATGAAGCTTTCTTT
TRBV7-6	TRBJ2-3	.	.	CASSSSVDTQYF	TGTGCCAGCAGCTCGAGCGTCGATACGCAGTATTTT
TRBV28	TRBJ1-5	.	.	CASSAPGGNQPQHF	TGTGCCAGCAGTGCCCCAGGGGGCAATCAGCCCCAGCATTTT
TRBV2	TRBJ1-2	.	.	CASSEVYGYTF	TGTGCCAGCAGTGAGGTCTATGGCTACACCTTC
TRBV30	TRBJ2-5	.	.	CAWSGQQETQYF	TGTGCCTGGAGTGGGCAGCAAGAGACCCAGTACTTC
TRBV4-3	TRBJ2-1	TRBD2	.	CASSQASGGSYNEQFF	TGCGCCAGCAGCCAAGCCAGCGGGGGAAGTTACAATGAGCAGTTCTTC
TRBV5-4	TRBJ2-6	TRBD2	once	CASKAGPGANVLTF	TGTGCCAGTAAAGCGGGACCTGGGGCCAACGTCCTGACTTTC
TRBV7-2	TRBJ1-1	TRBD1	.	CASTKTGGYTEAFF	TGTGCCAGCACCAAGACAGGGGGGTACACTGAAGCTTTCTTT
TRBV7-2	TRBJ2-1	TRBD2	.	CASSLREDYNEQFF	TGTGCCAGCAGCTTGCGGGAGGACTACAATGAGCAGTTCTTC
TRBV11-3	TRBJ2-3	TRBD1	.	CASRTGGAGTDTQYF	TGTGCCAGCAGGACAGGGGGCGCAGGAACAGATACGCAGTATTTT
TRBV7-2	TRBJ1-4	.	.	CASSSIGGAGYGTNEKLFF	TGTGCCAGCAGCTCTATAGGGGGGGCAGGGTACGGAACTAATGAAAAACTGTTTTTT
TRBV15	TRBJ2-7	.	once	CATSRDLGRDYEQYF	TGTGCCACCAGCAGAGATCTCGGCAGAGACTACGAGCAGTACTTC
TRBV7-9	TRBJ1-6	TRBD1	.	CASSDGQGYSPLHF	TGTGCCAGCAGCGACGGACAGGGGTATTCACCCCTCCACTTT
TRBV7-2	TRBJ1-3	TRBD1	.	CASSLSGGSGNTIYF	TGTGCCAGCAGCTTATCAGGGGGCTCTGGAAACACCATATATTTT
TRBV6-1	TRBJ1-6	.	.	CASSERGGNSYNSPLHF	TGTGCCAGCAGTGAACGGGGCGGTAACTCCTATAATTCACCCCTCCACTTT
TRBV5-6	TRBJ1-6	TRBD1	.	CASSLGQGGNSPLHF	TGTGCCAGCAGCTTGGGACAGGGGGGTAATTCACCCCTCCACTTT
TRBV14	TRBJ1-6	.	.	CASSQERASPLHF	TGTGCCAGCAGCCAAGAGAGGGCTTCACCCCTCCACTTT
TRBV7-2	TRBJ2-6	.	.	CASSSDSNSGANVLTF	TGTGCCAGCAGCTCCGACAGCAACTCTGGGGCCAACGTCCTGACTTTC
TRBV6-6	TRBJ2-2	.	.	CASSSVGAGELFF	TGTGCCAGCAGCTCTGTGGGGGCCGGGGAGCTGTTTTTT
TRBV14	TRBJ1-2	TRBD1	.	CASSQRGGDRNYGYTF	TGTGCCAGCAGCCAGCGAGGGGGCGATCGTAACTATGGCTACACCTTC
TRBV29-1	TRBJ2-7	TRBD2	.	CSVADPGGEQYF	TGCAGCGTAGCTGACCCGGGGGGGGAGCAGTACTTC
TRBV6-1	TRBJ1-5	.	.	CASSGATYSNQPQHF	TGTGCCAGCAGTGGGGCTACATATAGCAATCAGCCCCAGCATTTT